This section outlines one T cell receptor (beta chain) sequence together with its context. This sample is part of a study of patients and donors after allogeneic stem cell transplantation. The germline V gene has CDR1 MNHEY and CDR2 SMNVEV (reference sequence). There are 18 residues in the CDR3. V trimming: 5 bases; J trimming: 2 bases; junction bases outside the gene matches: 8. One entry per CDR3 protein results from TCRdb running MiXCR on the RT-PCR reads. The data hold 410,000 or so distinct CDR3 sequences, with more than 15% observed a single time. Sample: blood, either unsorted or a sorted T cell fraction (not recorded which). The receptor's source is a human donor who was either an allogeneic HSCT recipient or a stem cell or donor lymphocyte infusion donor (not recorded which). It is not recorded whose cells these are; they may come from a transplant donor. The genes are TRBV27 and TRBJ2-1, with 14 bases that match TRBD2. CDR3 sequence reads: CASSSPGLAGVTYNEQFF. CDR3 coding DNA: TGTGCCAGCAGTAGTCCGGGACTAGCGGGAGTCACCTACAATGAGCAGTTCTTC.